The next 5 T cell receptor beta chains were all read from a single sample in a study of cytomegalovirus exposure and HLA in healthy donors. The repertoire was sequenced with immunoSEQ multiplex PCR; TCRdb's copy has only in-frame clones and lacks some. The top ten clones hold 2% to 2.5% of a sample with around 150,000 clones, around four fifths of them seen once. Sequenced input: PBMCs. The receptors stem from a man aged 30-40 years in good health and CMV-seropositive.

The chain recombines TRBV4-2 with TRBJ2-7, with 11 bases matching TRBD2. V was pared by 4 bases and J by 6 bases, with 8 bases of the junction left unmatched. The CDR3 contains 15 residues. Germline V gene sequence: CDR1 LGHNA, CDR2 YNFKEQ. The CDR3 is CASSPLALAGGEQYF. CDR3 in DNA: TGTGCCAGCAGCCCCCTGGCGCTAGCGGGGGGCGAGCAGTACTTC.

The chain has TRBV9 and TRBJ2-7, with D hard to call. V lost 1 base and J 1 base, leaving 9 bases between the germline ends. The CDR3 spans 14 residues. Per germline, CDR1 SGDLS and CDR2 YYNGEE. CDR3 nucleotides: TGTGCCAGCAGCGTATCCCCGACATCCTACGAGCAGTACTTC. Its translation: CASSVSPTSYEQYF.

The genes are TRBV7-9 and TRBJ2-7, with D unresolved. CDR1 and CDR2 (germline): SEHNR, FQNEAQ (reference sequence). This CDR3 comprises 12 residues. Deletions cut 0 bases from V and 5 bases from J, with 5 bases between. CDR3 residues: CASSLARNEQYF. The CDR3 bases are TGTGCCAGCAGCTTAGCTAGAAACGAGCAGTACTTC.

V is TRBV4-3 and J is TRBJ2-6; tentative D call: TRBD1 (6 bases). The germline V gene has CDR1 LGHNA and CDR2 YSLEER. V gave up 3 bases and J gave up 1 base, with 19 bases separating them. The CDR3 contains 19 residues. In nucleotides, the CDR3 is TGCGCCAGCAGCCAGGGGGCCGGGACGGCCGGTTCTGGGGCCAACGTCCTGACTTTC. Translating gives CASSQGAGTAGSGANVLTF.

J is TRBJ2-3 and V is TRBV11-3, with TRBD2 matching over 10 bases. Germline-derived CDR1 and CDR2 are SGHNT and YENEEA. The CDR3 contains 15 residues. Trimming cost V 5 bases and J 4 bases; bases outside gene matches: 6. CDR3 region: CASSLGGTSADTQYF. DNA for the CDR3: TGTGCCAGCAGCCTGGGGGGGACTAGCGCAGATACGCAGTATTTT.